The sequence of this T cell receptor beta chain was determined in a study of blood T cell repertoires in COVID-19. Study as a whole: The study drew acute and convalescent COVID-19 samples from the United States, Italy and Spain. PBMCs, B-cell-depleted T cells, or T cells were the source of the cDNA or gDNA that made up the material.

The germline CDR1 and CDR2 sequences are LNHDA and SQIVND (reference sequence). The CDR3 is 16 amino acids. J lost 5 bases, V lost 11 bases, and 13 bases had no gene match. Original methodology: Nucleated cell number was recorded as an estimate derived from reference gene primer amplification. Produced via immunoSEQ multiplex PCR; TCRdb's table is partial and in-frame only. That table gives V, J and clone size, and the DNA gave D and trimming. The table includes 70,000 to 100,000 clones, 88% detected once. V and J are TRBV19 and TRBJ1-6; 9 bases align to TRBD1. This TCR was recovered from a human donor in a cohort sampled during active COVID-19. Source material: peripheral blood. The CDR3 DNA reads TGTGCCTGCCGGGACAGGGTGAGAAGTAATAATTCACCCCTCCACTTT. Protein product: CACRDRVRSNNSPLHF. The whole variable domain, filled in from reference TRBV19 and TRBJ1-6, reads DGGITQSPKYLFRKEGQNVTLSCEQNLNHDAMYWYRQDPGQGLRLIYYSQIVNDFQKGDIAEGYSVSREKKESFPLTVTSAQKNPTAFYLCACRDRVRSNNSPLHFGNGTRLTVT.